The next 31 T cell receptor beta chains were all read from a single sample in a study of T-cell reconstitution after alpha-beta-depleted transplantation in children. The TCRbeta library was prepared with unique molecular identifiers. In TCRdb, the PCR reads were re-called with MiXCR into one record per CDR3 protein. This table holds approximately 400,000 distinct CDR3 sequences, around 9.9% found once. The sequenced sample was PBMCs from the stem cell graft donor, obtained from the stem cell graft. All receptors derive from a human donor who donated a stem cell graft to a child with acute myeloid leukemia.

The chain combines TRBV20-1 with TRBJ2-3; D possibly matches TRBD1 or TRBD2 (5 bases each). The germline V gene encodes CDR1 DFQATT and CDR2 SNEGSKA (reference sequence). This CDR3 comprises 15 residues. V lost 1 base and J lost 1, with 12 bases in between. CDR3 region: CSARGGGGGTDTQYF. The CDR3 nucleotides read TGCAGTGCTAGAGGTGGGGGTGGGGGCACAGATACGCAGTATTTT.

This clonotype was detected a few times. This chain joins TRBV7-3 and TRBJ2-1; no clear D gene. Trimming removed 5 bases at V and 8 bases at J, with 10 bases between. Germline V lookup: CDR1 SGHTA, CDR2 FQGTGA. The CDR3 loop spans 12 amino acids. The CDR3 nucleotides are TGTGCCAGCAGCAAACAAGGCGATGAGCAGTTCTTC. Translation: CASSKQGDEQFF.

This clonotype has more than one count but fewer than ten. The V call is TRBV7-9, the J call TRBJ2-5; maybe TRBD2 (6 bases). V lost 5 bases to trimming and J lost 4 bases, with 14 bases between them. Germline loops: CDR1 SEHNR, CDR2 FQNEAQ (reference sequence). There are 14 residues in the CDR3. The CDR3 DNA reads TGTGCCAGCAGCCCCCGGGAGCTGAGAGAGACCCAGTACTTC. Protein: CASSPRELRETQYF.

J is TRBJ1-2 and V is TRBV5-1, with a tentative D call TRBD1 (6 bases). The V gene lost 4 bases and the J gene lost 2 bases, with 15 bases spanning the gap. The V gene's germline CDR1 is SGHRS and CDR2 YFSETQ. This CDR3 is built from 15 residues. CDR3 loop: CASSVTGHQNYGYTF. DNA of the CDR3: TGCGCCAGCAGCGTAACAGGGCACCAGAACTATGGCTACACCTTC.

V is TRBV25-1 and J is TRBJ2-7, with 8 bases aligning to TRBD2. The CDR3 runs 14 residues. Per germline, CDR1 MGHDK and CDR2 SYGVNS. V dropped 5 bases and J dropped 4; count of bases not matched to a gene: 7. The CDR3: CASSLSGSIYEQYF. DNA for the CDR3: TGTGCCAGCAGTCTCAGCGGGAGTATATACGAGCAGTACTTC.

In this sample, this clonotype turned up a few times. This chain uses TRBV6-1 with TRBJ1-4; TRBD1 aligns across 8 bases. The CDR3 runs 15 residues. Trimming cost V 1 base and J 6 bases; bases outside gene matches: 4. Germline assignment: CDR1 MNHNS and CDR2 SASEGT. CDR3 in DNA: TGTGCCAGCAGTGAAGGCCAGGGGGCATATGAAAAACTGTTTTTT. Translating it yields CASSEGQGAYEKLFF.

This chain joins TRBV28 and TRBJ1-1; D uncertain. V lost 4 bases to trimming and J lost 0 bases, with 9 bases between them. CDR1 and CDR2 from the germline V gene are MDHEN and SYDVKM. The CDR3 sequence is 14 residues long. The CDR3 loop reads CASSSQAMNTEAFF. The CDR3 region has the DNA TGTGCCAGCAGTTCTCAGGCGATGAACACTGAAGCTTTCTTT.

This clonotype was counted between two and nine times. The chain recombines TRBV12-3 or TRBV12-4 with TRBJ1-2; TRBD1 aligns across 7 bases. The CDR3 totals 17 residues. Germline trimming cut 5 bases from V and 6 bases from J; bases unmatched to any gene: 18. DNA for the CDR3: TGTGCCAGCAGTCCTCCGACAGGGAAGGCCATATATAATGGCTACACCTTC. Translating gives CASSPPTGKAIYNGYTF.

This clonotype came up many times. The V call is TRBV5-1, the J call TRBJ1-1; D gene unclear. CDR1 SGHRS and CDR2 YFSETQ come from the germline V gene. CDR3 length: 13 residues. The V and J ends lost 0 bases and 6 bases respectively, with 9 bases between them. CDR3 sequence: CASSLALTAEAFF. The CDR3, as DNA: TGCGCCAGCAGCTTGGCACTAACTGCTGAAGCTTTCTTT.

This chain connects TRBV20-1 to TRBJ2-5; tentatively, D is TRBD1 (6 bases). The CDR3 totals 16 residues. Trimming left V 1 base short and J 3 bases short, with 18 bases between. The V gene's germline CDR1 is DFQATT and CDR2 SNEGSKA (reference sequence). The CDR3 sequence: CSARGPGTTHEETQYF. CDR3 DNA sequence: TGCAGTGCTAGAGGCCCCGGGACAACCCATGAAGAGACCCAGTACTTC.

This clonotype has more than one count but fewer than ten. The genes are TRBV6-5 and TRBJ2-1, with D uncertain. This CDR3 spans 15 amino acids. Trimming cost V 0 bases and J 0 bases, with 6 bases left between them. Looked up from germline, CDR1 is MNHEY and CDR2 is SVGAGI. CDR3 DNA: TGTGCCAGCAGTTACTCATACAGCTCCTACAATGAGCAGTTCTTC. Protein: CASSYSYSSYNEQFF.

This clonotype showed up just a few times. The chain uses TRBV4-3 and TRBJ2-1, with D maybe TRBD2 (6 bases). The CDR3 covers 15 residues. Germline loops: CDR1 LGHNA, CDR2 YSLEER. Trimming removed 0 bases at V and 5 bases at J, with 11 bases between. CDR3 nucleotide sequence: TGCGCCAGCAGCCAAGAAACCCTAGCGAACAATGAGCAGTTCTTC. Translating it yields CASSQETLANNEQFF.

The chain uses TRBV18 and TRBJ1-4; no clear D gene. The germline gives CDR1 KGHSH, CDR2 LQKENI. The CDR3 spans 13 residues. Trimming removed 0 bases from V and 7 bases from J, with 6 bases in between. CDR3 nucleotides: TGTGCCAGCTCACCACCGACAAGTGAAAAACTGTTTTTT. This codes for CASSPPTSEKLFF. Full variable domain (rest looked up from reference TRBV18 and TRBJ1-4): NAGVMQNPRHLVRRRGQEARLRCSPMKGHSHVYWYRQLPEEGLKFMVYLQKENIIDESGMPKERFSAEFPKEGPSILRIQQVVRGDSAAYFCASSPPTSEKLFFGSGTQLSVL.

A few counts support this clonotype. J is TRBJ1-5 and V is TRBV5-6; weak D call: TRBD1 (6 bases). Germline V gene data show CDR1 as SGHDT and CDR2 as YYEEEE. V lost 10 bases to trimming and J lost 2 bases, with 16 bases between them. The CDR3 sequence is 14 residues long. The CDR3 reads CAREGGRGNQPQHF. CDR3 sequence (DNA): TGTGCCCGAGAGGGGGGAAGGGGCAATCAGCCCCAGCATTTT.

This clonotype was detected only a few times. J is TRBJ2-1 and V is TRBV19; maybe TRBD2 (5 bases). The CDR3 consists of 14 residues. Per the germline V gene, CDR1 is LNHDA and CDR2 is SQIVND (reference sequence). Trimming took 5 bases from V and 7 from J, leaving 15 bases between them. For the CDR3, the DNA is TGTGCCAGTAGTTGGTGGGAGAGAGAGAATGAGCAGTTCTTC. Protein product: CASSWWERENEQFF. Filled out from reference TRBV19 and TRBJ2-1, the complete variable domain reads DGGITQSPKYLFRKEGQNVTLSCEQNLNHDAMYWYRQDPGQGLRLIYYSQIVNDFQKGDIAEGYSVSREKKESFPLTVTSAQKNPTAFYLCASSWWERENEQFFGPGTRLTVL.

This clonotype was seen many times. This chain uses TRBV7-8 with TRBJ2-7; weak D call: TRBD2 (5 bases). The length of the CDR3 is 14 residues. The germline V gene encodes CDR1 SGHVS and CDR2 FQNEAQ. The ends were cut back, 1 base at V and 2 bases at J, with 9 bases in the middle. CDR3: CASSLGPGTYEQYF. The CDR3 bases are TGTGCCAGCAGCTTAGGTCCGGGAACCTACGAGCAGTACTTC.

V gene TRBV15 combines with J gene TRBJ2-1, with 7 bases lining up with TRBD1. Germline CDR1 and CDR2: LNHNV and YYDKDF (reference sequence). The CDR3 is 15 residues long. Trimming removed 4 bases from V and 5 bases from J; junction bases left unmatched: 8. CDR3 region: CATSKLDRDNNEQFF. The CDR3 DNA sequence: TGTGCCACCAGCAAACTAGACAGGGACAACAATGAGCAGTTCTTC.

V usage is TRBV9 and J usage is TRBJ2-3; possible D gene TRBD1, 5 bases. The CDR3 contains 15 residues. Germline CDR1 reads SGDLS; CDR2 reads YYNGEE. V dropped 0 bases and J dropped 4 bases, with 12 bases sitting between them. CDR3 bases: TGTGCCAGCAGCGTAGACAGTCAAGGGGCAGATACGCAGTATTTT. Encoded protein: CASSVDSQGADTQYF.

This clonotype was observed a handful of times. This chain uses TRBV3-1 with TRBJ2-5; D is perhaps TRBD2 (6 bases). Germline V gene sequence: CDR1 LGHDT, CDR2 YNNKEL (reference sequence). Trimming removed 4 bases from V and 3 bases from J, with 12 bases in between. The CDR3 spans 14 residues. CDR3 DNA sequence: TGTGCCAGCAGCCCCCCGTGGGGGGAAGAGACCCAGTACTTC. Its translation is CASSPPWGEETQYF.

The chain joins TRBV15 to TRBJ1-2, with TRBD1 as a possible D gene (5 bases). Germline loops: CDR1 LNHNV, CDR2 YYDKDF (reference sequence). Trimming removed 3 bases from V and 8 bases from J, with 16 bases in between. This CDR3 contains 14 residues. As DNA, the CDR3 is TGTGCCACCAGCAGGAACCCGGGGGGTGGCGGCTACACCTTC. Amino acids: CATSRNPGGGGYTF. Combining the CDR3 with reference TRBV15 and TRBJ1-2 gives the whole variable domain DAMVIQNPRYQVTQFGKPVTLSCSQTLNHNVMYWYQQKSSQAPKLLFHYYDKDFNNEADTPDNFQSRRPNTSFCFLDIRSPGLGDTAMYLCATSRNPGGGGYTFGSGTRLTVV.

The rearrangement joins TRBV20-1 to TRBJ1-2; D unclear. Germline V gives CDR1 DFQATT, CDR2 SNEGSKA (reference sequence). The ends were cut back, 1 base at V and 4 bases at J, with 16 bases in the middle. The CDR3 runs to 15 residues. The CDR3 loop is CSARADGVGSYGYTF. DNA of the CDR3: TGCAGTGCTAGAGCAGATGGGGTGGGGAGCTATGGCTACACCTTC.

This clonotype turned up a few times. The junction departs from the called germline gene at one end, perhaps through a read error. The chain joins TRBV7-7 to TRBJ2-1; 11 bases match TRBD2. The CDR3 runs to 19 residues. The germline CDR1 and CDR2 sequences are SSHAT and FNYEAQ (reference sequence). As DNA, the CDR3 is TGTGCTAGCAGCTTATTTCCCTCTAGCGGGGGGAGCTCCTACAATGAGCAGTTCTTC. Translated, it gives CASSLFPSSGGSSYNEQFF.

This clonotype has more than one count but fewer than ten. The genes are TRBV10-3 and TRBJ2-3, with D maybe TRBD2 (6 bases). The CDR3 loop spans 14 amino acids. Germline CDR1 and CDR2: ENHRY and SYGVKD. With 0 bases removed from V and 4 bases from J, the gap between germline ends came to 8 bases. The CDR3 here is CAISESEGPDTQYF. CDR3 coding DNA: TGTGCCATCAGTGAGTCGGAGGGTCCAGATACGCAGTATTTT.

A few counts support this clonotype. The chain links TRBV12-5 to TRBJ1-5; TRBD1 matches at 8 bases. J gave up 5 bases and V 6 bases, and 18 bases lay outside the gene matches. The CDR3 contains 18 residues. CDR1 and CDR2 (germline): LGHNT, FRNRAP. Here the CDR3 reads CASGPVGRTGGGDQPQHF. DNA for the CDR3: TGTGCTAGTGGCCCCGTGGGTCGAACAGGGGGAGGGGATCAGCCCCAGCATTTT.

A few counts support this clonotype. J is TRBJ1-4 and V is TRBV7-2; 7 bases map to TRBD1. Germline CDR1 is SGHTA and CDR2 is FQGNSA. With V trimmed by 2 bases and J by 13 bases, 7 bases remained unmatched. This CDR3 spans 13 amino acids. The CDR3 loop is CASSLQNDRALFF. CDR3 DNA sequence: TGTGCCAGCAGCTTACAGAACGACAGGGCACTGTTTTTT. The full variable domain, its missing parts supplied by reference TRBV7-2 and TRBJ1-4, is GAGVSQSPSNKVTEKGKDVELRCDPISGHTALYWYRQSLGQGLEFLIYFQGNSAPDKSGLPSDRFSAERTGGSVSTLTIQRTQQEDSAVYLCASSLQNDRALFFGSGTQLSVL.

The table lists this clonotype with a few counts. The chain has TRBV20-1 and TRBJ2-2; D unclear. The V end lost 4 bases, the J end lost 3 bases, and 12 bases lay between the germline ends. The CDR3 has 14 residues. Germline CDR1 reads DFQATT; CDR2 reads SNEGSKA (reference sequence). The chain's CDR3 is CSAKKGSDTGELFF. The CDR3 nucleotides read TGCAGTGCTAAGAAGGGCTCCGACACCGGGGAGCTGTTTTTT.

This chain uses TRBV7-2 with TRBJ2-5; 9 nucleotides line up with TRBD2. Trimming removed 2 bases from V and 2 bases from J; junction bases left unmatched: 6. The CDR3 is 16 amino acids. The germline V gene has CDR1 SGHTA and CDR2 FQGNSA. CDR3 bases: TGTGCCAGCAGCTTAAGAGCGGGAGGTTTGCAAGAGACCCAGTACTTC. Protein: CASSLRAGGLQETQYF.

A few counts support this clonotype. J is TRBJ2-7 and V is TRBV6-2 or TRBV6-3, with D possibly being TRBD2 (6 bases). The CDR3 has 15 residues. With 2 bases removed from V and 2 bases from J, the gap between germline ends came to 13 bases. Germline V gene sequence: CDR1 MNHEY, CDR2 SVGEGT. CDR3 sequence: CASSYTASAAYEQYV. CDR3 nucleotides: TGTGCCAGCAGTTACACGGCTAGCGCCGCCTACGAGCAGTACGTC.

This clonotype was counted only a few times. The V call is TRBV29-1, the J call TRBJ1-1; D is uncertain. Deletions cut 2 bases from V and 1 base from J, with 5 bases between. Germline V gene lookup returns CDR1 SQVTM and CDR2 ANQGSEA. This CDR3 region has 12 residues. The CDR3 here is CSVEISNTEAFF. CDR3 coding DNA: TGCAGCGTTGAAATTTCGAACACTGAAGCTTTCTTT.

In this sample, this clonotype turned up a few times. The genes are TRBV5-1 and TRBJ2-1; TRBD2 matches 8 bases. This CDR3 is built from 17 residues. Looked up from germline, CDR1 is SGHRS and CDR2 is YFSETQ. The trim removed 0 bases at V and 3 bases at J, leaving 8 bases unmatched. CDR3 DNA sequence: TGCGCCAGCAGCTTGGAAGGTAGCGGGACTTACTACAATGAGCAGTTCTTC. This translates into CASSLEGSGTYYNEQFF.

This clonotype appeared a few times. The rearrangement links TRBV7-2 to TRBJ2-7; the match to TRBD2 covers 13 bases. The V and J ends lost 3 bases and 7 bases, in that order; junction bases with no gene match: 6. This CDR3 has 15 residues. Germline CDR1 SGHTA, CDR2 FQGNSA. CDR3 nucleotides: TGTGCCAGCAGCTTCGGGACTAGCGGGGTACGAGAGCAGTACGTC. It translates to CASSFGTSGVREQYV.